The present entry profiles one T cell receptor beta chain with its context. Its binding antigen is unknown. No base-level quality is on record; no much larger clone is a single base apart. The data derive from a study of blood T cells in healthy people across ages (dated by TCRdb to 2014 to 2015). With regard to the full study: Template switching captured roughly one uniquely barcoded TCR beta cDNA molecule per two T cells in model experiments. The study measured age-related changes in TCR beta repertoire diversity using deep sequencing normalized with unique cDNA molecular identifiers. Donors were grouped into four age groups: young (average approximately 16 years), middle-aged (around 39), aged (around 60) and long-lived (around 80). For two donors (one aged 18 to 30 and one aged 80 or older), the study analyzed two additional independent replicas of 1 million unique cDNA reads from the same blood draw.

The protocol used for the library was 5' RACE. The listed sequencing device is Illumina HiSeq 2500. A second about 7 to 12 cycle PCR used a sample-barcoded 5' primer and a J-beta primer mix. A template-switch 5' adaptor carrying 12 random nucleotides introduced a unique molecular identifier onto each TCR beta cDNA molecule. Each sample yielded at least 2.5 million CDR3-containing paired-end reads. The Mint cDNA synthesis kit, primed by a TRBC-specific oligonucleotide, was used to synthesize first-strand cDNA from all RNA. After uracil-DNA glycosylase treatment, a first 18-cycle PCR used universal primers M1SS and BC2_uni_R on all cDNA. Regarding the original processing steps: Each sample was normalized by randomly selecting 1 million high-quality reads, each carrying a distinct molecular identifier. Instead of being binned into consensus sequences, reads with shared molecular identifiers were discarded. MiTCR, set to a Q25 quality threshold and the strictest error-elimination algorithm, was used for CDR3 identification, clonotype clustering and error correction. A nonparametric unseen species model with Euler transformation was used to estimate lower-bound total TCR beta diversity. TCRdb trimmed public reads at Q25 via fastp, called clones via MiXCR and kept in-frame beta chains. For every CDR3 protein sequence, its rows merge into one entry that carries the most common genes and DNA. These V and J calls originate from TCRdb's pipeline instead of the authors' own analysis. The sample has about 780,000 distinct CDR3 sequences on record, more than 25% of them singletons. About 2.9% of the sample is taken by the ten largest.

The roughly 38 donors, aged about 6 to 100 years, were systemically healthy Caucasian individuals from Russia. Around 10 milliliters of peripheral blood were drawn from each donor into EDTA-treated Vacutainer tubes. PBMCs were isolated by Ficoll-Paque density-gradient centrifugation, with at least 7 million obtained per sample. Trizol reagent was used to extract total RNA from PBMCs, with at least 6 micrograms per sample. The percentages of naive CD45RAhigh/CD27high T cells were determined by flow cytometry on a PBMC aliquot from every donor. Overall study results and their limits: Because the CMV infection status of the donors was unknown, age-related changes in expanded clonotypes may potentially have been confounded. Estimates of total diversity based on one million sequenced T cells were considered lower bounds and underestimates. Since profiling was done on bulk unsorted PBMCs, naive and antigen-experienced compartments could not be conclusively compared. Compared with the aged group, the long-lived group had more naive CD4+ T cells, fewer expanded clones and increased TCR diversity, a pattern suggesting age selection. There was a strong correlation between observed TCR beta diversity and the percentage of naive T cells measured by flow cytometry. Observed TCR beta diversity per million T cells fell roughly linearly with age, and a significant reduction was already apparent by age approximately 41.

The V end loses 0 bases and the J end loses 10 bases, and a stretch of 6 bases separates them. Based on the germline V gene (reference sequence), the CDR1 and CDR2 sequences are LNHNV and YYDKDF. From the cysteine through the phenylalanine, the CDR3 covers 11 amino acids. Of all the DNA, just the CDR3 is kept, 33 bases in frame from base 1. The data were also submitted as part of a second study, on T cells of mothers and their children. The second publication reports: The donors were nine systemically healthy Caucasian individuals, made up of three mothers and their six children. cDNA synthesis consumed the entire amount of extracted RNA, loaded at approximately 1.6 ug RNA in each 15 ul reaction. In the second PCR, sample barcodes and 2-4 random nucleotides were introduced via the M1S primer. Over 8.5 million TCR beta CDR3 reads came from each mother, compared with 3.3 million or so reads from each child. Thymic selection shapes the output of TCR recombination in a similar way in related and unrelated pairs, and inherited differences have a minor effect. Normalized repertoire overlap in related mother-child pairs was always slightly higher than in unrelated mother-child pairs, but the difference was never significant. With a sensitivity of about 100 clones per million clonotypes, no persistent microchimeric T cell clones were detected. In the study, deep NGS was used to compare the TCR beta repertoires of mothers and children, and features distinguishing related mother-child pairs from unrelated individuals were sought. Mothers averaged about 40 +/- 4 years of age and children averaged approximately 11 +/- 4 years. After adapter ligation was performed with NEBNext reagents, the libraries were sequenced on an Illumina HiSeq 2000 with 100+100 nt paired-end reads. To prevent cross-contamination, the mother and child libraries were prepared a month apart and were sequenced in separate runs. For each donor, somewhere between about 450,000 and 2,000,000 distinct TCR beta clonotypes were identified. Naive TCR beta clonotypes were estimated from low-frequency clonotypes matched to each donor's FACS-determined naive share, without sorting.

The sequencing input was blood. The chain is assembled from TRBV15 and TRBJ1-2, with no confident D gene call. The origin of this receptor is a boy between 10 and 17 years old in good health. The CDR3 is CATSRDWDYTF. Read as DNA, the sequence is TGTGCCACCAGCAGAGATTGGGACTACACCTTC.